This TCR beta chain was sequenced in a study of human T cells and chemical hapten exposure. Study as a whole: From small differences in pooled library volume came most of the variation in per-sample TCR yields.

Broader study findings: DPC sensitization did not alter TCRs above 1 in 1000 frequency.

Time point specified: healthy volunteer bleed at 6 weeks. Total RNA was isolated from unfractionated whole blood. This CDR3 has 15 amino acids. Germline-derived CDR1 and CDR2 are MGHRA and YSYEKL. With 1 base clipped from V and 3 bases from J, the junction kept 4 bases outside the gene matches. Per the original data handling: Samples contained a median of 95,638 TCRs, with a range of roughly 23,224 to 700,000. TCRdb re-derived calls from the RACE reads in MiXCR, one entry per CDR3 protein. TCRdb, not the original authors, processed these V and J calls. The table includes some 65,000 distinct CDR3 sequences, around 6.3% detected once. There are many counts of this clonotype. What it binds is unknown.

The sequence derives from a female donor in good health. Some clones in this sample may be carry-over from other donors' samples. The sample taken for sequencing was whole blood. The chain has TRBV4-1 and TRBJ1-2; 8 bases map to TRBD1. The CDR3 loop is CASSQGTGRDYGYTF. The CDR3 nucleotides read TGCGCCAGCAGCCAAGGGACAGGGAGAGACTATGGCTACACCTTC.